Listed below are T cell receptor beta chains from one sample, sequenced in a study of blood T cell repertoires in COVID-19. TCRdb's table, derived via immunoSEQ multiplex PCR, lists solely in-frame clones and lacks some. There are about 150,000 clones in the sample; around 82% occur only once, and about 10% lies in the top ten. The sequenced sample consisted of peripheral blood. The receptors here all came from a woman older than 75 with active or convalescent COVID-19. Both conserved end residues are part of each CDR3. Each record gives: J gene, V gene, clone size, D gene, CDR3 DNA, CDR3 protein. A D gene is named only where the DNA matches it firmly. Part of the rows lack a size; the others show once, few, many or a class for expanded clones.

>TRBJ2-7|TRBV7-2|-|TRBD2
TGTGCCAGCAGCTTAGTCTCCGGGAGGACGGACTTCTACGAGCAGTACTTC
CASSLVSGRTDFYEQYF
>TRBJ2-7|TRBV7-9|-|TRBD1
TGTGCCAGCAGCAGGGGGACAGGGAACTACGAGCAGTACTTC
CASSRGTGNYEQYF
>TRBJ1-1|TRBV7-8|-|-
TGTGCCAGCAGCTTATATCGTAACACTGAAGCTTTCTTT
CASSLYRNTEAFF
>TRBJ1-3|TRBV18|-|-
TGTGCCAGCTCACCAGGGAGTAGTGTGGGTCGAAGAGGAAACACCATATATTTT
CASSPGSSVGRRGNTIYF
>TRBJ2-7|TRBV5-4|-|-
TGTGCCAGCAGCTTTGCAGGGGATTCCTACGAGCAGTACTTC
CASSFAGDSYEQYF
>TRBJ1-1|TRBV6-5|-|-
TGTGCCAGCAGTTACTCGAGCCAGGGGCAAGCTGAAGCTTTCTTT
CASSYSSQGQAEAFF
>TRBJ2-3|TRBV5-4|-|TRBD2
TGTGCCAGCAGGCCCCGGGGGGTTACAGATACGCAGTATTTT
CASRPRGVTDTQYF
>TRBJ2-3|TRBV9|-|TRBD1
TGTGCCAGCAGCCCACGGACAGGGAGGTCGGATACGCAGTATTTT
CASSPRTGRSDTQYF
>TRBJ2-3|TRBV5-1|-|-
TGCGCCAGCAGCTTGACAGCAGGAGGTGGCACAGATACGCAGTATTTT
CASSLTAGGGTDTQYF
>TRBJ1-5|TRBV29-1|few|-
TGCAGCGTTGGATACGGGAATCAGCCCCAGCATTTT
CSVGYGNQPQHF
>TRBJ1-1|TRBV29-1|-|-
TGCAGCGCCTATGAGAACACTGAAGCTTTCTTT
CSAYENTEAFF
>TRBJ2-7|TRBV6-1|-|-
TGTGCCAGCAGTGAACTGTACGAGCAGTACTTC
CASSELYEQYF
>TRBJ1-2|TRBV20-1|few|-
TGCAGTGCTAGTCGCAGGTCCTTGAATGGCTACACCTTC
CSASRRSLNGYTF
>TRBJ2-5|TRBV7-9|-|TRBD2
TGTGCCAGCAGCCCCTCCGTGGCTAGCGGGAGGGAGACCCAGTACTTC
CASSPSVASGRETQYF